The 19 T cell receptor beta chains below all came from one sample that was sequenced in a study of blood T cell repertoires in COVID-19. Measured with immunoSEQ multiplex PCR; TCRdb has only the in-frame clones, and not every one. The sample has 90,000 to 140,000 clones, approximately 81% seen once. The specimen was peripheral blood. Source of these receptors: an elderly man with acute or convalescent COVID-19.

This chain links TRBV28 with TRBJ1-1; 8 nucleotides match TRBD1. The ends lost 5 bases at V and 4 bases at J; junction bases unmatched: 9. This CDR3 comprises 15 residues. The germline V gene encodes CDR1 MDHEN and CDR2 SYDVKM. CDR3 sequence reads: CASSPETGVTTEAFF. In DNA form, the CDR3 reads TGTGCCAGCAGTCCAGAGACAGGGGTCACCACTGAAGCTTTCTTT.

Points on this clone: One junction end does not reproduce the germline sequence, and a read error may be involved. The gene calls are TRBV24-1 and TRBJ2-2; 9 bases align to TRBD1. Germline V lookup: CDR1 KGHDR, CDR2 SFDVKD. The CDR3 runs 15 residues. The CDR3 is CATSDRDRASGELFF. CDR3 in DNA: TGTGCCACCAGTGACCGGGACAGGGCTTCCGGAGAGCTGTTTTTT.

The chain joins TRBV6-2 or TRBV6-3 to TRBJ2-7, with 8 positions matching TRBD2. CDR1 is MNHEY, CDR2 SVGEGT, per germline. The CDR3 extends over 14 amino acids. Trimming cost V 5 bases and J 7 bases; bases outside gene matches: 10. CDR3 protein: CASSPSGLAWEQYF. CDR3 coding DNA: TGTGCCAGCAGTCCCTCCGGACTAGCTTGGGAGCAGTACTTC.

J is TRBJ1-5 and V is TRBV2, with 8 bases that match TRBD1. After removal of 7 bases from V and 6 bases from J, the junction contained 8 bases not matched to a gene. The CDR3 loop spans 14 amino acids. Germline CDR1 and CDR2: SNHLY and FYNNEI. The CDR3 is CASTSTGGRQPQHF. In DNA form, the CDR3 reads TGTGCCAGCACCAGCACAGGGGGTCGTCAGCCCCAGCATTTT.

This rearrangement joins TRBV4-1 to TRBJ2-2, with D possibly matching TRBD1 (5 bases). The germline V gene has CDR1 MGHRA and CDR2 YSYEKL. V lost 4 bases to trimming and J lost 4 bases, with 13 bases between them. The length of the CDR3 is 15 residues. This chain's CDR3 is CASSPPAQGTGELFF. The CDR3 bases are TGCGCCAGCAGCCCCCCTGCCCAGGGCACCGGGGAGCTGTTTTTT.

This sequence joins TRBV28 and TRBJ1-3; D gene unclear. Trimming shortened V by 5 bases and J by 3 bases, and 11 bases separated the two germline ends. CDR3 length: 14 amino acids. From germline, CDR1 is MDHEN and CDR2 SYDVKM. The CDR3, as DNA: TGTGCCAGCAGTCTCCTTTCGGGTGGAAACACCATATATTTT. Translated, it gives CASSLLSGGNTIYF.

On this clone itself: The sample holds other DNA sequences that translate to the same CDR3. V gene TRBV5-1 combines with J gene TRBJ2-7; maybe TRBD2 (5 bases). The CDR3 consists of 15 residues. Germline V gene lookup returns CDR1 SGHRS and CDR2 YFSETQ. The V and J ends lost 0 bases and 3 bases respectively, with 13 bases between them. The CDR3 sequence is CASSLVLAGLYEQYF. The CDR3 region has the DNA TGCGCCAGCAGCTTGGTTCTCGCGGGTCTCTACGAGCAGTACTTC. Full variable domain (remainder filled in from reference TRBV5-1 and TRBJ2-7): KAGVTQTPRYLIKTRGQQVTLSCSPISGHRSVSWYQQTPGQGLQFLFEYFSETQRNKGNFPGRFSGRQFSNSRSEMNVSTLELGDSALYLCASSLVLAGLYEQYFGPGTRLTVT.

Here the CDR3 DNA reads TGTGCCACCAGCAGGGCCGGGACAGGGGGCAACGAGCAGTACTTC. It codes for CATSRAGTGGNEQYF. The V and J genes are TRBV15 and TRBJ2-7; 12 bases are shared with TRBD1. V lost 3 bases to trimming and J lost 5 bases; unmatched junction nucleotides: 5. Germline V CDR1 and CDR2: LNHNV, YYDKDF (reference sequence). This CDR3 spans 15 amino acids.

This rearrangement joins TRBV7-2 to TRBJ1-2, with TRBD1 identical over 11 bases. CDR1 is SGHTA and CDR2 is FQGNSA in the germline V gene. Germline trimming cut 3 bases from V and 6 bases from J; bases unmatched to any gene: 9. This CDR3 contains 16 residues. This CDR3 reads CASSLTGTGGFDGYTF. Written as DNA, the CDR3 is TGTGCCAGCAGCTTGACCGGGACAGGGGGATTTGATGGCTACACCTTC. The full variable domain, completed using reference TRBV7-2 and TRBJ1-2, is GAGVSQSPSNKVTEKGKDVELRCDPISGHTALYWYRQSLGQGLEFLIYFQGNSAPDKSGLPSDRFSAERTGGSVSTLTIQRTQQEDSAVYLCASSLTGTGGFDGYTFGSGTRLTVV.

This clone was picked up one time. The rearrangement links TRBV18 to TRBJ1-4; TRBD1 aligns across 7 bases. V dropped 5 bases and J dropped 5; count of bases not matched to a gene: 5. This CDR3 is built from 14 residues. Per the germline V gene, CDR1 is KGHSH and CDR2 is LQKENI. The CDR3 reads CASSWDSSNEKLFF. For the CDR3, the DNA is TGTGCCAGCTCATGGGACAGTTCGAATGAAAAACTGTTTTTT.

Only one count was recorded for this clone. The CDR3 DNA sequence: TGTGCCAGCAGCCCAGGTGGATCTGGGGCCAACGTCCTGACTTTC. Amino acids: CASSPGGSGANVLTF. The V gene is TRBV6-5, the J gene TRBJ2-6, with D hard to call. V was shortened by 6 bases and J by 1 base, with 10 bases between the two germline ends. CDR1 and CDR2 (germline): MNHEY, SVGAGI. The CDR3 consists of 15 residues.

This clone has only one observation. CDR3 loop: CASSNGNTEAFF. The CDR3 nucleotides read TGTGCCAGCAGCAACGGGAACACTGAAGCTTTCTTT. This chain joins TRBV7-8 and TRBJ1-1; D is unclear. Per the germline V gene, CDR1 is SGHVS and CDR2 is FQNEAQ. This CDR3 comprises 12 residues. Deletions cut 5 bases from V and 1 base from J, with 5 bases between.

The chain has TRBV19 and TRBJ2-4, with D tentatively TRBD2 (6 bases). V dropped 4 bases and J dropped 4 bases, with 11 bases sitting between them. The CDR3 loop spans 14 amino acids. Germline V gene lookup returns CDR1 LNHDA and CDR2 SQIVND (reference sequence). In nucleotides, the CDR3 is TGTGCCAGTAGTAATCCGGGAGAAAAAAACATTCAGTACTTC. This translates into CASSNPGEKNIQYF.

The chain links TRBV28 to TRBJ2-5, with 9 bases lining up with TRBD1. Germline CDR1 is MDHEN and CDR2 is SYDVKM. This CDR3 contains 15 residues. Unmatched junction bases numbered 6, after V lost 2 bases and J lost 5 bases. CDR3 protein: CASSLGGQGWETQYF. DNA of the CDR3: TGTGCCAGCAGTTTAGGGGGACAGGGTTGGGAGACCCAGTACTTC.

This clone has just one count. The chain joins TRBV28 to TRBJ1-4; D is unclear. The germline gives CDR1 MDHEN, CDR2 SYDVKM. The length of the CDR3 is 14 residues. Trimming removed 6 bases from V and 0 bases from J, with 8 bases in between. This CDR3 is CASSPLATNEKLFF. As DNA, the CDR3 is TGTGCCAGCAGCCCACTTGCAACTAATGAAAAACTGTTTTTT.

A few counts support this clone. The CDR3 DNA reads TGTGCCAGCAGCTTCGGGACACAGGCGGCTGAAGCTTTCTTT. Amino acids: CASSFGTQAAEAFF. The V gene is TRBV5-6, the J gene TRBJ1-1; the D gene is possibly TRBD1 (6 bases). The germline V gene encodes CDR1 SGHDT and CDR2 YYEEEE. Trimming removed 2 bases from V and 6 bases from J, with 14 bases in between. The CDR3 runs 14 residues.

The chain couples TRBV7-3 to TRBJ2-2, with a tentative D call TRBD1 (5 bases). Germline assignment: CDR1 SGHTA and CDR2 FQGTGA. CDR3 length: 14 amino acids. Trimming removed 5 bases at V and 1 base at J, with 8 bases between. As DNA, the CDR3 is TGTGCCAGCAGCCCAGGACAGAACACCGGGGAGCTGTTTTTT. It specifies CASSPGQNTGELFF.

This chain joins TRBV3-1 (or the pseudogene TRBV3-2) and TRBJ1-2; TRBD1 might be the D (6 bases). The CDR3 runs 15 residues. With 4 bases removed from V and 4 bases from J, the gap between germline ends came to 16 bases. CDR1 is LGHDT and CDR2 is YNNKEL in the germline V gene (reference sequence). The CDR3 nucleotides are TGTGCCAGCAGCCGCGCGCTCGGGGGGCTCTATGGCTACACCTTC. Its protein is CASSRALGGLYGYTF.

V gene TRBV20-1 combines with J gene TRBJ1-1, with 8 bases lining up with TRBD1. In germline, CDR1 is DFQATT, CDR2 SNEGSKA (reference sequence). The CDR3 length is 10 residues. Trimming removed 7 bases from V and 10 bases from J; junction bases left unmatched: 5. CDR3 coding DNA: TGCAGTGTTCAGGGGGCGTTAGCTTTCTTT. Translating gives CSVQGALAFF.